This TCR beta chain is from a study of blood T cell repertoires in COVID-19. Study background: Donors in the United States, Italy and Spain gave samples during acute or convalescent COVID-19. PBMCs, B-cell-depleted T cells, or T cells provided the cDNA or gDNA that made up the material.

Source study methods: Cell counts per sample came from amplifying reference gene primers. Here immunoSEQ multiplex PCR was the method, and the copy in TCRdb shows in-frame clones only, minus some. V, J and clone size derive from that table, while D and trimming were established from the DNA sequence. This sample carries around 300,000 clones, over 75% of them seen once, and the ten largest clones take 3.5% to 4.5%. This clone was found once. Looked up from germline, CDR1 is MNHEY and CDR2 is SMNVEV (reference sequence). Between the trimmed V and J ends, which lost 6 bases and 9 bases, there was a span of 15 bases. The CDR3 is made up of 14 amino acids.

The clonotype originates from a woman between 50 and 59 years old with active or convalescent COVID-19. This chain links TRBV27 with TRBJ1-6; D might be TRBD1 (5 bases). What was sequenced was peripheral blood. In DNA form, the CDR3 reads TGTGCCAGCAGCCGACAGTTCCTGGGTTCACCCCTCCACTTT. Its protein product is CASSRQFLGSPLHF.